This TCR beta chain appears in the sequencing data of a study of T cell responses to AZD1222 COVID-19 vaccine. General study findings and limits: Distributed over spike, vaccine-associated CD4 TCRs predominated at 160-218 and 743-854. The donor cohort was predominantly white British with a female majority, and clonal diversity may have been underestimated. No repertoire was sampled before or during the peak T cell response, only after it.

The table came from immunoSEQ multiplex PCR; TCRdb's copy has only in-frame clones and leaves some out. The sample lists over 150,000 clones; 92% were seen once. The CDR3 extends over 9 amino acids. V was cut by 11 bases and J by 5 bases, with 6 bases left in between. CDR1 and CDR2 (germline): MDHEN, SYDVKM. Concerning this clone itself: Its antigen remains unidentified.

The sample consisted of peripheral blood, taken on day 0 of MenACWY control vaccination. The chain couples TRBV28 to TRBJ2-5, with D unresolved. The receptor comes from an adult in good health. Written as DNA, the CDR3 is TGTGCCGCCGGGGAGACCCAGTACTTC. Translating gives CAAGETQYF.